This paragraph reports one T cell receptor (beta chain). How the authors handled the data: Reference gene primer amplification gave nucleated cell count estimates. The table came from immunoSEQ multiplex PCR; TCRdb's copy has only in-frame clones and leaves some out. The V and J calls and clone size were taken over from that table, and D and trimming were inferred from the DNA. The table includes approximately 340,000 clones, around 83% detected once. These data belong to a study of blood T cell repertoires in COVID-19. Study overall: Samples representing acute and convalescent COVID-19 were sourced from the United States, Italy and Spain. From T cells, B-cell-depleted T cells, or PBMCs came the material, which was cDNA or gDNA.

The sample comprised peripheral blood. This TCR was sampled from a man aged 30-40 years with active or convalescent COVID-19.

CDR3 in amino acids: CASSLQGNIQYF. The CDR3 DNA is TGTGCCAGCAGCTTACAGGGAAACATTCAGTACTTC. V is TRBV11-2 and J is TRBJ2-4; possibly TRBD1 for D (5 bases). The CDR3 covers 12 residues. Per germline, CDR1 SGHAT and CDR2 FQNNGV. V lost 2 bases and J lost 6, with 5 bases in between.